Following are 4 T cell receptor beta chains from one sample sequenced in a study of human thymus T cells. This table comes from immunoSEQ multiplex PCR, and its TCRdb copy is limited to in-frame clones, with some not included. In the table there are roughly 130,000 clones, 90% to 95% of which are singletons. Resections removed during corrective heart surgery provided the thymus tissue used. Sample: thymus tissue. These TCRs come from a boy under two years old with a congenital heart defect but otherwise immunologically healthy.

The chain recombines TRBV2 with TRBJ1-6, with D possibly matching TRBD1 (6 bases). V was shortened by 5 bases and J by 8 bases, with 22 bases between the two germline ends. The CDR3 consists of 17 residues. CDR1 SNHLY and CDR2 FYNNEI come from the germline V gene. CDR3 residues: CASSKRPLGGKYSPLHF. The CDR3 region has the DNA TGTGCCAGCAGTAAAAGGCCCTTAGGGGGGAAGTATTCACCCCTCCACTTT.

The rearrangement links TRBV19 to TRBJ1-3; D is unresolved. Deletions cut 10 bases from V and 0 bases from J, with 13 bases between. The CDR3 has 14 residues. Germline assignment: CDR1 LNHDA and CDR2 SQIVND (reference sequence). DNA for the CDR3: TGTGCCACCTCGACACATGGCTCTGGAAACACCATATATTTT. This sequence encodes CATSTHGSGNTIYF.

J is TRBJ1-2 and V is TRBV5-4; the match to TRBD1 covers 7 bases. The CDR3 is made up of 15 amino acids. Per germline, CDR1 SGHNT and CDR2 YYREEE (reference sequence). V shed 4 bases, J shed 1 base, and the junction held 7 bases outside the gene matches. CDR3 amino acids: CASSIRDRYNYGYTF. The CDR3 DNA reads as TGTGCCAGCAGCATACGGGACAGATATAACTATGGCTACACCTTC.

The chain links TRBV19 to TRBJ1-1; D uncertain. Germline V lookup: CDR1 LNHDA, CDR2 SQIVND (reference sequence). This CDR3 region has 13 residues. Trimming left V 4 bases short and J 1 base short, with 7 bases between. The CDR3 is CASSSRANTEAFF. CDR3 coding DNA: TGTGCCAGTAGTAGCCGGGCGAACACTGAAGCTTTCTTT.